This T cell receptor beta chain was sequenced during a study of control samples from healthy donors and cancer patients. Sequenced by immunoSEQ multiplex PCR; TCRdb stores in-frame clones only, minus some. The repertoire consists of more than 95,000 clones, with roughly 85% occurring once and the leading ten covering 13%. The sample was blood. This TCR came from a woman between 45 and 60 years old in good health.

The CDR3 DNA reads TGTGCCAGTAGAGGACAGTTTTACGAGCAGTACTTC. It codes for CASRGQFYEQYF. V is TRBV19 and J is TRBJ2-7; possibly TRBD1 for D (6 bases). CDR3 length: 12 amino acids. The V gene lost 6 bases and the J gene lost 4 bases, with 10 bases spanning the gap. Per the germline V gene, CDR1 is LNHDA and CDR2 is SQIVND (reference sequence).